This TCR beta chain derives from a study of blood T cell repertoires in COVID-19 (dated by TCRdb to about 2020). Notes on the research overall: Collaborator samples came from the United States, Italy and Spain and covered acute and convalescent phases of COVID-19. The material from the prospective study consisted of cDNA or gDNA derived from T cells, B-cell-depleted T cells, or PBMCs. Subjects who had been exposed to COVID-19, were actively infected with it, or had recovered from it provided the deeply sampled blood TCRbeta repertoires that made up the dataset. The repertoires were released in a freely available public database meant as a resource for research on the immune response to SARS-CoV-2. The samples were drawn from the first 160 participants of the ongoing ImmuneRACE study and from over a thousand subjects provided by 6 global collaborators. A de-identified subject ID, COVID-19 status, age in years and sex were almost always included in the sample metadata. Where HLA class I and class II types were available, the types were taken from metadata supplied by the sample provider, not from assay-based typing. Paper-wide results and their limitations: How much clinical and demographic metadata was included differed by source and by participant, and the metadata was provided uncurated.

Participants in the prospective study were enrolled through a virtual design, were aged about 18 to 100 years, and lived in about 25 United States geographic areas. Cohort assignment in the prospective study relied on participant-reported clinical history from a screening survey and a study questionnaire. ImmuneRACE Cohort 3 recovered participants were defined by two consecutive negative NP/OP PCR tests, healthcare professional clearance, or symptom resolution. In the prospective study, mobile phlebotomists collected whole blood, serum and a nasopharyngeal or oropharyngeal swab from each participant. Additional blood draws and questionnaires over an approximately two-month period could optionally be provided by prospective study participants. Blood samples from the prospective study were shipped frozen or at room temperature prior to DNA extraction. Concerning this clone: Its cognate antigen has yet to be identified. No base quality information exists; no much larger clone differs at one position.

The germline V gene gives CDR1 as MNHEY and CDR2 as SVGAGI. V and J are trimmed by 7 bases and 4 bases, and the gene matches miss 4 bases of the junction. Its CDR3 holds 12 amino acids, cysteine through phenylalanine. Only CDR3 DNA remains: 36 bases, in frame from the first base. The immunoSEQ Assay, a bias-controlled multiplex PCR, was used to amplify TCRbeta CDR3 regions from genomic DNA. Processing in the source paper ran as follows. The number of nucleated cells in each sample was estimated from the amplification of reference gene primers within the assay. To quantify the absolute abundance of each unique TCRbeta CDR3 rearrangement, sequence reads were collapsed and filtered. For each sample, productive Simpson clonality was calculated as the square root of Simpson's diversity index across productive rearrangements. TCRdb obtained this table from immuneACCESS and retained in-frame rearrangements with V and J assigned. These tables miss some clones; where compared with another copy, unresolved V genes account for less than half of the shortfall, and the remainder is unexplained. V and J calls and clone size are given by that table; D and trimming were obtained from the DNA. Recorded for this sample are about 270,000 clones; about 87% of them occurred a single time. The top ten hold around 3% of the sample.

Recombination connected TRBV6-5 to TRBJ2-7, with TRBD1 matching 7 junction bases. Sequenced: PBMCs or T cells enriched from blood (not recorded which). The source is a woman aged 50 to 65 who had recovered from COVID-19. The CDR3 region reads CASNNRGYEQYF. The DNA sequence is as follows: TGTGCCAGCAACAACAGGGGTTACGAGCAGTACTTC.